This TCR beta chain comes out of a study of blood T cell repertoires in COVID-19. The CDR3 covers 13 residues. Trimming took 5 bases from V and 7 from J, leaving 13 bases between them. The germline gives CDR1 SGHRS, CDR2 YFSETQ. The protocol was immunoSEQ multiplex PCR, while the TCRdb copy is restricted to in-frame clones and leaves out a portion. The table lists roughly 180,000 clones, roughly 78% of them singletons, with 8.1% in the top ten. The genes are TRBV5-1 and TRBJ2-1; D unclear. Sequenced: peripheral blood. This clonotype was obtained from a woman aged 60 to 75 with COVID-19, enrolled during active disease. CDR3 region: CASRPNPGNEQFF. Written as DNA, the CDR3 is TGCGCCAGCAGGCCGAACCCCGGGAATGAGCAGTTCTTC.